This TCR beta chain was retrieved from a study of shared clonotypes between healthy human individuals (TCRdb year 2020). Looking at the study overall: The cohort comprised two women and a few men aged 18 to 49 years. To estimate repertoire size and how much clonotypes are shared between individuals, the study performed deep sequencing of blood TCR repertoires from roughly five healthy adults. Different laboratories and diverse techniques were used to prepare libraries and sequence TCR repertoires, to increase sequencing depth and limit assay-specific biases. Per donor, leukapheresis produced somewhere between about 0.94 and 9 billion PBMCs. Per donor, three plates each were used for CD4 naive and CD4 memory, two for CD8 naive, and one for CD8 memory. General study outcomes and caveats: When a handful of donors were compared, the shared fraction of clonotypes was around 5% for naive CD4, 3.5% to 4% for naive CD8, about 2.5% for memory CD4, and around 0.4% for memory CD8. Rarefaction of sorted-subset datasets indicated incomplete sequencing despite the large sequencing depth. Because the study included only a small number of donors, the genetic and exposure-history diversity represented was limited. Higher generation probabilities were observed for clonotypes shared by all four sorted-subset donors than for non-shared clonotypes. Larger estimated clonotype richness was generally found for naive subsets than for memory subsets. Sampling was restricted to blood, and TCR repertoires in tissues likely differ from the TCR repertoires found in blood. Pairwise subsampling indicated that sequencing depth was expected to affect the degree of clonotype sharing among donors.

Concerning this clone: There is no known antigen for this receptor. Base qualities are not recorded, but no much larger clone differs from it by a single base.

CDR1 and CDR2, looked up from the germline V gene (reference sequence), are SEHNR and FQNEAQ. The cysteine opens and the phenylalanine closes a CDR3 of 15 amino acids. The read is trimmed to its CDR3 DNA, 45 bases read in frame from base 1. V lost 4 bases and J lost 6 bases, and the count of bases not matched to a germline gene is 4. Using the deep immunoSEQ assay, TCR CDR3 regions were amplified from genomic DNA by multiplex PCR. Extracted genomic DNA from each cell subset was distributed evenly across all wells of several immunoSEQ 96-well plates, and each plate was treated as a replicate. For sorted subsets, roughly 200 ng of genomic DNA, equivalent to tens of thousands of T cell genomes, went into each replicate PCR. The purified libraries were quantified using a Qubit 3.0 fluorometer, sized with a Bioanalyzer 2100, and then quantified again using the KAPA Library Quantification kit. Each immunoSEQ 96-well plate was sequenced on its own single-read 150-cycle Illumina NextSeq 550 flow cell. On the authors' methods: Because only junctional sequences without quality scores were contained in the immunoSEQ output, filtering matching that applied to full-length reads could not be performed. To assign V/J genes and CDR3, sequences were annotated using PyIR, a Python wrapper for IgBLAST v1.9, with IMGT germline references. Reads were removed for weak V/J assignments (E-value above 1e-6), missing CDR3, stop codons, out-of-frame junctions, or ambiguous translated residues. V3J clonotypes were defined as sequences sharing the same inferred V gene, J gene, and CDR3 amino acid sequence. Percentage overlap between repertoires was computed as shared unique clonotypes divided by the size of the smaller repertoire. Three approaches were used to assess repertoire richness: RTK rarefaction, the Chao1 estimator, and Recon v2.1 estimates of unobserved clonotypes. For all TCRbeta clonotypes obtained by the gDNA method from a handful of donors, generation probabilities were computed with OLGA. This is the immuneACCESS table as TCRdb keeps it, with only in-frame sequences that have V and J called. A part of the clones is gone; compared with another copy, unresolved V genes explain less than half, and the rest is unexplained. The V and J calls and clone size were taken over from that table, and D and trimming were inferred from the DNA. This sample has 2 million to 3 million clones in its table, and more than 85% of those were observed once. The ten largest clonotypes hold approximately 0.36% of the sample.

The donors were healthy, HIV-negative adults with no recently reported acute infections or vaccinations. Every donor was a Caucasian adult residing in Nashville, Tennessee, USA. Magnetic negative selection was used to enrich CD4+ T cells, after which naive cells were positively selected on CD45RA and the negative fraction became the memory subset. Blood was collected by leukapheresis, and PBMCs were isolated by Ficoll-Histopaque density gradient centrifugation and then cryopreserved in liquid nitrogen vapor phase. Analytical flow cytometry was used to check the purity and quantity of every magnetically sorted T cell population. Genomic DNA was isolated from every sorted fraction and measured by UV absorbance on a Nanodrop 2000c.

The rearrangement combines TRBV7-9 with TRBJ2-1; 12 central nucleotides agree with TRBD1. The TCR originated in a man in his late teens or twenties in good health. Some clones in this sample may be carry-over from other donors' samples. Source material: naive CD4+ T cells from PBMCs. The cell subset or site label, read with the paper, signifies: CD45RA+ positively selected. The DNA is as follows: TGTGCCAGCAGCTCGGGACAGGGGGCAGGCAATGAGCAGTTCTTC. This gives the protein CASSSGQGAGNEQFF.